The T cell receptor beta chain under discussion was sequenced for a study of lymphopenia after photon versus proton radiotherapy. Study results and caveats: Survival link was tested only in deceased patients; proton benefit remains a possibility. After lymphocyte nadir, photon-treated repertoires showed oligoclonal expansion, especially CD8+ Temra. Proton therapy kept repertoires fairly stable, unlike photons, which gained effector/memory cells. A bigger post-nadir fall in TCR diversity correlated inversely with survival time in deceased patients.

The CDR3 runs 15 residues. The germline gives CDR1 GTSNPN, CDR2 SVGIG (reference sequence). Trimming removed 1 base from V and 6 bases from J; junction bases left unmatched: 7. Generated by immunoSEQ multiplex PCR, the TCRdb table keeps only in-frame clones and is missing some. The sample holds fewer than 35,000 clones, 89% seen once. This clone was counted only a few times. The antigen remains unidentified. The sequencing used peripheral blood, collected from a patient treated with proton-based radiotherapy. This clonotype originated in a woman between 70 and 85 years old with pancreatic cancer. Some clones in this sample may be carry-over from other donors' samples. The V gene is TRBV30, the J gene TRBJ1-5, with 9 bases aligning to TRBD1. The CDR3 loop is CAWSAAGQGGQPQHF. The CDR3 nucleotides are TGTGCCTGGAGTGCCGCGGGACAGGGTGGTCAGCCCCAGCATTTT. The entire variable domain, with the rest obtained from reference TRBV30 and TRBJ1-5, is as follows: SQTIHQWPATLVQPVGSPLSLECTVEGTSNPNLYWYRQAAGRGLQLLFYSVGIGQISSEVPQNLSASRPQDRQFILSSKKLLLSDSGFYLCAWSAAGQGGQPQHFGDGTRLSIL.